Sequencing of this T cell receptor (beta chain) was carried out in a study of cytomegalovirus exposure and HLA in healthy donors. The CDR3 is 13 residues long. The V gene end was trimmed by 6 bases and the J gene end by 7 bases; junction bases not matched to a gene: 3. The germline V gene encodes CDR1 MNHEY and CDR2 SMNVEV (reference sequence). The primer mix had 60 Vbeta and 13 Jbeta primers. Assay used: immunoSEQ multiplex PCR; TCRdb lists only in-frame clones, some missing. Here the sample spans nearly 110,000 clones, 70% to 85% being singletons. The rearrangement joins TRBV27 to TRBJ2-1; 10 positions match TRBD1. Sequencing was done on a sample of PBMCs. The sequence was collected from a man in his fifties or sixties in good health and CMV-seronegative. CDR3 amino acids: CASRRTGGNEQFF. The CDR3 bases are TGTGCCAGCAGACGGACAGGGGGAAATGAGCAGTTCTTC.